The 6 T cell receptor beta chains given below trace back to one sample, sequenced in a study of cytomegalovirus exposure and HLA in healthy donors. PCR used 60 Vbeta primers and 13 Jbeta primers. Here immunoSEQ multiplex PCR was the method, and the copy in TCRdb shows in-frame clones only, minus some. The sample lists approximately 120,000 clones, roughly 80% occurring once. The sample comprised PBMCs. These receptors all stem from a woman between 45 and 65 years old in good health and CMV-seropositive.

This clone has only one observation. CDR3 protein: CASSSGYHEQYF. The CDR3 DNA reads TGTGCCAGCAGCTCAGGGTACCACGAGCAGTACTTC. This chain uses TRBV7-2 with TRBJ2-7, with D tentatively TRBD1 (5 bases). Trimming removed 4 bases from V and 5 bases from J, with 9 bases in between. CDR3 size: 12 residues. Per germline, CDR1 SGHTA and CDR2 FQGNSA.

The rearrangement uses TRBV5-1 and TRBJ2-6, with 11 bases lining up with TRBD1. Looked up from germline, CDR1 is SGHRS and CDR2 is YFSETQ. The CDR3 runs 17 residues. V was pared by 4 bases and J by 4 bases, with 7 bases of the junction left unmatched. CDR3: CASSPGQGASGANVLTF. The DNA of the CDR3 is TGCGCCAGCAGCCCAGGACAGGGGGCGTCGGGGGCCAACGTCCTGACTTTC. The full variable domain, completed using reference TRBV5-1 and TRBJ2-6, is KAGVTQTPRYLIKTRGQQVTLSCSPISGHRSVSWYQQTPGQGLQFLFEYFSETQRNKGNFPGRFSGRQFSNSRSEMNVSTLELGDSALYLCASSPGQGASGANVLTFGAGSRLTVL.

In its sample, this clone was seen a few times. The chain recombines TRBV30 with TRBJ1-5; D call uncertain. The germline V and J ends were trimmed by 2 bases and 7 bases, with 9 bases remaining between them. The CDR3 covers 12 residues. Per germline, CDR1 GTSNPN and CDR2 SVGIG (reference sequence). For the CDR3, the DNA is TGTGCCTGGAGTAGAGGTCACCAGCCCCAGCATTTT. It specifies CAWSRGHQPQHF.

The rearrangement joins TRBV29-1 to TRBJ1-1, with TRBD1 identical over 7 bases. CDR3 size: 14 residues. Trimming cost V 5 bases and J 4 bases; bases outside gene matches: 10. Germline assignment: CDR1 SQVTM and CDR2 ANQGSEA. CDR3 protein: CSVITGVGVTEAFF. CDR3 DNA sequence: TGCAGCGTTATAACAGGGGTTGGGGTCACTGAAGCTTTCTTT. Based on the CDR3 plus reference TRBV29-1 and TRBJ1-1, the full variable domain is SAVISQKPSRDICQRGTSLTIQCQVDSQVTMMFWYRQQPGQSLTLIATANQGSEATYESGFVIDKFPISRPNLTFSTLTVSNMSPEDSSIYLCSVITGVGVTEAFFGQGTRLTVV.

V usage is TRBV29-1 and J usage is TRBJ1-1, with D possibly being TRBD1 (6 bases). This CDR3 has 13 amino acids. The germline V gene has CDR1 SQVTM and CDR2 ANQGSEA. Trimming took off 6 bases at V and 0 bases at J, with 11 bases between the two ends. CDR3 coding DNA: TGCAGCGTCTCGGGACACCTGAACACTGAAGCTTTCTTT. Translation gives CSVSGHLNTEAFF.

The gene calls are TRBV6-5 and TRBJ1-2; D gene ambiguous. Trimming removed 5 bases at V and 4 bases at J, with 8 bases between. Germline V gene sequence: CDR1 MNHEY, CDR2 SVGAGI. There are 12 residues in the CDR3. CDR3 nucleotide sequence: TGTGCCAGCAGTGAAGCTTTCTATGGCTACACCTTC. Protein sequence: CASSEAFYGYTF.